Listed below are T cell receptor beta chains from one sample, sequenced in a study of regulatory T cells in long-lasting Graves disease. TCRdb re-analysed the multiplex PCR reads in MiXCR, keeping a single row per CDR3 protein. This table holds roughly 420,000 distinct CDR3 sequences, 15% to 19% found once. The sequencing used peripheral blood mononuclear cells (PBMCs), collected at new diagnosis, from a patient treated with antithyroid drugs. These receptors originate from a female donor with Graves disease. CDR3s include the opening cysteine and the closing phenylalanine or tryptophan. Each record gives: J gene, D gene, V gene, clone size, CDR3 protein, CDR3 DNA. The D gene is left open where the match is weak. Size tells how often a clone was seen (once, few, many) or the class of an expanded clone, and some rows leave it out.

j_gene: TRBJ2-1
d_gene: TRBD2
v_gene: TRBV19
abundance: many
CDR3aa: CASKIAGGHLSSYNEQFF
CDR3nt: TGTGCCAGTAAGATAGCGGGGGGGCACTTAAGCTCCTACAATGAGCAGTTCTTC

j_gene: TRBJ1-1
d_gene: .
v_gene: TRBV5-1
abundance: many
CDR3aa: CASSTDGIAVAEAFF
CDR3nt: TGCGCCAGCAGCACGGACGGGATTGCGGTAGCTGAAGCTTTCTTT

j_gene: TRBJ1-2
d_gene: .
v_gene: TRBV9
abundance: .
CDR3aa: CASSALSAGGYTF
CDR3nt: TGTGCCAGCAGCGCCTTGAGCGCGGGTGGCTACACCTTC

j_gene: TRBJ1-4
d_gene: .
v_gene: TRBV5-1
abundance: many
CDR3aa: CASSFGNPNEKLFF
CDR3nt: TGCGCCAGCAGCTTCGGAAACCCTAATGAAAAACTGTTTTTT

j_gene: TRBJ1-2
d_gene: TRBD1
v_gene: TRBV7-2
abundance: .
CDR3aa: CASSLLVGQGAVGYTF
CDR3nt: TGTGCCAGCAGCCTGCTCGTGGGACAGGGGGCTGTTGGCTACACCTTC

j_gene: TRBJ2-7
d_gene: TRBD1
v_gene: TRBV29-1
abundance: few
CDR3aa: CSASRTGYEQYF
CDR3nt: TGCAGCGCTTCGCGGACAGGCTACGAGCAGTACTTC

j_gene: TRBJ1-3
d_gene: .
v_gene: TRBV12-3/TRBV12-4
abundance: many
CDR3aa: CASSLRALGNTIYF
CDR3nt: TGTGCCAGCAGTTTAAGGGCTCTCGGAAACACCATATATTTT

j_gene: TRBJ1-2
d_gene: TRBD1
v_gene: TRBV28
abundance: many
CDR3aa: CASSLTGTGYGYTF
CDR3nt: TGTGCCAGCAGCCTGACAGGGACCGGCTATGGCTACACCTTC

j_gene: TRBJ2-5
d_gene: TRBD2
v_gene: TRBV6-1
abundance: many
CDR3aa: CASRTSTQETQYF
CDR3nt: TGTGCCAGCAGGACTAGCACCCAAGAGACCCAGTACTTC

j_gene: TRBJ2-3
d_gene: .
v_gene: TRBV27
abundance: few
CDR3aa: CASSLSMADTQYF
CDR3nt: TGTGCCAGCAGTTTATCGATGGCAGATACGCAGTATTTT

j_gene: TRBJ1-4
d_gene: TRBD1
v_gene: TRBV6-1
abundance: .
CDR3aa: CASSAIHRGRQVNEKLFF
CDR3nt: TGTGCCAGCAGCGCAATACACAGGGGAAGGCAAGTTAATGAAAAACTGTTTTTT

j_gene: TRBJ2-5
d_gene: .
v_gene: TRBV5-1
abundance: many
CDR3aa: CASSPLAQETQYF
CDR3nt: TGCGCCAGCAGTCCCCTGGCCCAAGAGACCCAGTACTTC

j_gene: TRBJ1-1
d_gene: TRBD1
v_gene: TRBV12-3/TRBV12-4
abundance: .
CDR3aa: CASSPGRGWITEAFF
CDR3nt: TGTGCCAGCAGTCCGGGCAGGGGGTGGATCACTGAAGCTTTCTTT

j_gene: TRBJ2-6
d_gene: .
v_gene: TRBV12-3/TRBV12-4
abundance: .
CDR3aa: CASSRGRASGASVLTF
CDR3nt: TGTGCCAGCAGCCGGGGAAGGGCCTCTGGGGCCAGCGTCCTGACTTTC

j_gene: TRBJ2-3
d_gene: TRBD2
v_gene: TRBV11-2
abundance: once
CDR3aa: CASSQQAGSTDTQYF
CDR3nt: TGTGCCAGCAGCCAACAAGCGGGATCCACAGATACGCAGTATTTT

j_gene: TRBJ1-1
d_gene: .
v_gene: TRBV18
abundance: .
CDR3aa: CASSPTTRAGWNTEAFF
CDR3nt: TGTGCCAGCTCACCAACGACCAGGGCGGGTTGGAACACTGAAGCTTTCTTT

j_gene: TRBJ2-7
d_gene: .
v_gene: TRBV29-1
abundance: .
CDR3aa: CSATTGFHEQYF
CDR3nt: TGCAGCGCTACTACAGGGTTTCACGAGCAGTATTTC

j_gene: TRBJ2-1
d_gene: TRBD1
v_gene: TRBV27
abundance: many
CDR3aa: CASSSPWTGSGDEQFF
CDR3nt: TGTGCCAGCAGTTCCCCCTGGACAGGGAGTGGAGATGAGCAGTTCTTC

j_gene: TRBJ2-1
d_gene: TRBD2
v_gene: TRBV20-1
abundance: many
CDR3aa: CSARVLGLATNQFF
CDR3nt: TGCAGTGCTAGAGTCTTGGGACTAGCGACGAATCAGTTCTTC

j_gene: TRBJ2-5
d_gene: TRBD2
v_gene: TRBV10-3
abundance: .
CDR3aa: CAISESPGLAGAETQYF
CDR3nt: TGTGCCATCAGTGAGTCCCCGGGACTAGCGGGGGCTGAGACCCAGTACTTC

j_gene: TRBJ2-3
d_gene: TRBD2
v_gene: TRBV5-4
abundance: .
CDR3aa: CASSPKAGTTDTQYF
CDR3nt: TGTGCCAGCAGTCCCAAAGCGGGGACCACAGATACGCAGTATTTT

j_gene: TRBJ2-1
d_gene: .
v_gene: TRBV20-1
abundance: many
CDR3aa: CSAKVARGPGNEQFF
CDR3nt: TGCAGTGCTAAGGTAGCGCGGGGGCCCGGCAATGAGCAGTTCTTC

j_gene: TRBJ2-2
d_gene: .
v_gene: TRBV9
abundance: once
CDR3aa: CASSVRVGVNTGELFF
CDR3nt: TGTGCCAGCAGCGTTCGGGTGGGAGTAAACACCGGGGAGCTGTTTTTT

j_gene: TRBJ1-1
d_gene: TRBD1
v_gene: TRBV4-3
abundance: .
CDR3aa: CTSSPIRGVNTEAFF
CDR3nt: TGCACCAGCAGCCCGATCAGGGGGGTGAACACTGAAGCTTTCTTT

j_gene: TRBJ2-5
d_gene: .
v_gene: TRBV12-3/TRBV12-4
abundance: many
CDR3aa: CASSPPGGHQETQYF
CDR3nt: TGTGCCAGCAGTCCACCCGGGGGCCACCAAGAGACCCAGTACTTC

j_gene: TRBJ2-5
d_gene: .
v_gene: TRBV2
abundance: .
CDR3aa: CASSPPVQGRLYETQYF
CDR3nt: TGTGCCAGCAGTCCTCCCGTGCAGGGAAGGCTCTACGAGACCCAGTACTTC

j_gene: TRBJ2-5
d_gene: TRBD2
v_gene: TRBV12-3/TRBV12-4
abundance: many
CDR3aa: CASSFPSGGETQYF
CDR3nt: TGTGCCAGCAGTTTTCCTAGCGGGGGTGAGACCCAGTACTTC

j_gene: TRBJ1-1
d_gene: .
v_gene: TRBV25-1
abundance: few
CDR3aa: CASRGGWKEAFF
CDR3nt: TGTGCCAGCCGGGGAGGGTGGAAAGAAGCTTTCTTT

j_gene: TRBJ1-2
d_gene: TRBD1
v_gene: TRBV24-1
abundance: few
CDR3aa: CATSDRRKPGTGDGYTF
CDR3nt: TGTGCCACCAGTGATCGACGCAAGCCCGGGACAGGGGATGGCTACACCTTC

j_gene: TRBJ2-1
d_gene: .
v_gene: TRBV6-2/TRBV6-3
abundance: many
CDR3aa: CASSYSNMGTSYNEQFF
CDR3nt: TGTGCCAGCAGTTACTCGAATATGGGGACCTCCTACAATGAGCAGTTCTTC

j_gene: TRBJ1-1
d_gene: .
v_gene: TRBV4-3
abundance: many
CDR3aa: CASSQVIGAAAAFF
CDR3nt: TGCGCCAGCAGCCAAGTAATAGGGGCAGCGGCAGCTTTCTTT

j_gene: TRBJ1-1
d_gene: .
v_gene: TRBV6-2/TRBV6-3
abundance: many
CDR3aa: CATRRIMNTEAFF
CDR3nt: TGTGCCACCCGCCGGATCATGAACACTGAAGCTTTCTTT

j_gene: TRBJ1-1
d_gene: .
v_gene: TRBV20-1
abundance: many
CDR3aa: CSATDPRGPNTEAFF
CDR3nt: TGCAGTGCTACCGACCCCCGGGGGCCGAACACTGAAGCTTTCTTT

j_gene: TRBJ2-7
d_gene: .
v_gene: TRBV12-5
abundance: many
CDR3aa: CASGLVLGLHYEQYF
CDR3nt: TGTGCTAGTGGTTTGGTCCTGGGACTGCACTACGAGCAGTACTTC

j_gene: TRBJ1-1
d_gene: TRBD1
v_gene: TRBV28
abundance: many
CDR3aa: CAEGAMNTEAFF
CDR3nt: TGTGCCGAGGGGGCCATGAACACTGAAGCTTTCTTT

j_gene: TRBJ1-1
d_gene: .
v_gene: TRBV5-1
abundance: many
CDR3aa: CASSLTPQGGTEAFF
CDR3nt: TGCGCCAGCAGCTTGACCCCCCAGGGCGGAACTGAAGCTTTCTTT

j_gene: TRBJ1-5
d_gene: .
v_gene: TRBV5-1
abundance: many
CDR3aa: CASSLEGDTNQPQHF
CDR3nt: TGCGCCAGCAGCTTGGAGGGGGACACCAATCAGCCCCAGCATTTT

j_gene: TRBJ2-3
d_gene: .
v_gene: TRBV5-1
abundance: few
CDR3aa: CASSRPELSTDTQYF
CDR3nt: TGCGCCAGCAGCCGGCCGGAATTAAGCACAGATACGCAGTATTTT

j_gene: TRBJ1-2
d_gene: .
v_gene: TRBV11-2
abundance: few
CDR3aa: CASSPGLAYGYTF
CDR3nt: TGTGCCAGCAGCCCCGGACTGGCATATGGCTACACCTTC

j_gene: TRBJ1-6
d_gene: .
v_gene: TRBV12-3/TRBV12-4
abundance: .
CDR3aa: CASSLSGFNSPLHF
CDR3nt: TGTGCCAGCAGTTTATCCGGGTTTAATTCACCCCTCCACTTT

j_gene: TRBJ2-7
d_gene: .
v_gene: TRBV7-2
abundance: many
CDR3aa: CASSSRLNTEQYF
CDR3nt: TGTGCCAGCAGCTCCCGGCTGAATACCGAGCAGTACTTC

j_gene: TRBJ1-5
d_gene: .
v_gene: TRBV28
abundance: .
CDR3aa: CASSPRRSHNQPQHF
CDR3nt: TGTGCCAGCAGTCCTAGGAGGTCACACAATCAGCCCCAGCATTTT

j_gene: TRBJ1-2
d_gene: TRBD1
v_gene: TRBV2
abundance: many
CDR3aa: CASRRDRGTNYGYTF
CDR3nt: TGTGCCAGCAGGCGCGACAGGGGAACTAACTATGGCTACACCTTC

j_gene: TRBJ2-7
d_gene: .
v_gene: TRBV28
abundance: many
CDR3aa: CASNDPGTPYEQYF
CDR3nt: TGTGCCAGCAATGATCCCGGGACACCCTACGAGCAGTACTTC

j_gene: TRBJ1-4
d_gene: .
v_gene: TRBV28
abundance: many
CDR3aa: CASRYLPGRGNEKLFF
CDR3nt: TGTGCCAGCAGATACCTGCCGGGACGGGGAAATGAAAAACTGTTTTTT

j_gene: TRBJ2-1
d_gene: TRBD2
v_gene: TRBV11-2
abundance: once
CDR3aa: CASSRFSGRADYNEQFF
CDR3nt: TGTGCCAGCAGCCGTTTTAGCGGGAGGGCCGACTACAATGAGCAGTTCTTC

j_gene: TRBJ2-7
d_gene: TRBD2
v_gene: TRBV20-1
abundance: many
CDR3aa: CSARTSETYEQYF
CDR3nt: TGCAGTGCTAGGACTAGCGAGACCTACGAGCAGTACTTC

j_gene: TRBJ1-4
d_gene: .
v_gene: TRBV5-1
abundance: many
CDR3aa: CASSLDSATNEKLFF
CDR3nt: TGCGCCAGCAGCTTGGACTCAGCAACTAATGAAAAACTGTTTTTT

j_gene: TRBJ2-5
d_gene: TRBD2
v_gene: TRBV5-4
abundance: many
CDR3aa: CASSLLAEREETQYF
CDR3nt: TGTGCCAGCAGCTTACTAGCGGAGAGGGAAGAGACCCAGTACTTC

j_gene: TRBJ1-2
d_gene: .
v_gene: TRBV7-3
abundance: many
CDR3aa: CASSLSGNGGYTF
CDR3nt: TGTGCCAGCAGCTTAAGTGGGAACGGGGGCTACACCTTC

j_gene: TRBJ2-6
d_gene: .
v_gene: TRBV29-1
abundance: .
CDR3aa: CSVEEQSFSGANVLTF
CDR3nt: TGCAGCGTTGAAGAGCAATCCTTCTCTGGGGCCAACGTCCTGACTTTC

j_gene: TRBJ1-6
d_gene: .
v_gene: TRBV27
abundance: many
CDR3aa: CASSFSARVYNSPLHF
CDR3nt: TGTGCCAGCAGTTTCTCCGCCCGTGTGTATAATTCACCCCTCCACTTT

j_gene: TRBJ2-7
d_gene: .
v_gene: TRBV6-2/TRBV6-3
abundance: many
CDR3aa: CASSGGFSYEQYF
CDR3nt: TGTGCCAGCAGTGGTGGATTCAGCTACGAGCAGTACTTC

j_gene: TRBJ1-2
d_gene: .
v_gene: TRBV3-1
abundance: once
CDR3aa: CASSQALSYGYTF
CDR3nt: TGTGCCAGCAGCCAAGCCCTCAGCTATGGCTACACCTTC

j_gene: TRBJ1-4
d_gene: .
v_gene: TRBV20-1
abundance: many
CDR3aa: CSATYQGIEKLFF
CDR3nt: TGCAGTGCTACGTACCAGGGTATTGAAAAACTGTTTTTT

j_gene: TRBJ2-3
d_gene: .
v_gene: TRBV6-2/TRBV6-3
abundance: many
CDR3aa: CASSPPSRTDTQYF
CDR3nt: TGTGCCAGCAGTCCCCCCTCCCGCACAGATACGCAGTATTTT